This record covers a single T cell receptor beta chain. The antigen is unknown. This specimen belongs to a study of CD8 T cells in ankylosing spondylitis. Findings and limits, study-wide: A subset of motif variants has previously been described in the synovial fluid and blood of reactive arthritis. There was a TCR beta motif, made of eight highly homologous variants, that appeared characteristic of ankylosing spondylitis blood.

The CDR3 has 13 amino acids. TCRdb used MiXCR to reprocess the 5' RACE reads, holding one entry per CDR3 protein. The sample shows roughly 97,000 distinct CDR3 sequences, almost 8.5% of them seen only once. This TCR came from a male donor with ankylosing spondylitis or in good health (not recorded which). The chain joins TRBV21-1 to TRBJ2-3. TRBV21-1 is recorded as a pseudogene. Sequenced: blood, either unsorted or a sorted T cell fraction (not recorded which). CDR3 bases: TGTGCCAGCAGCGTCCAAATTGCAGATACGCAGTATTTT. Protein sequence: CASSVQIADTQYF.